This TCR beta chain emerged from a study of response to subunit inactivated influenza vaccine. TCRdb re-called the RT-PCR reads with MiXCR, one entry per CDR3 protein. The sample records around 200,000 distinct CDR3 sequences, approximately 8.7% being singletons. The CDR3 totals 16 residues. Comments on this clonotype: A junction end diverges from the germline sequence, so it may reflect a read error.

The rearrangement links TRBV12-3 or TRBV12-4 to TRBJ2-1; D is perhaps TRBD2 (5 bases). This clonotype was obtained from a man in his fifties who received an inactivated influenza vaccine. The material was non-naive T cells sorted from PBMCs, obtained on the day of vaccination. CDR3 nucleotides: TGTGCCAGCAGTTTATATCTGGGAGTGAGGCCCAATGAGCAGTTCTTT. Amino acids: CASSLYLGVRPNEQFF.